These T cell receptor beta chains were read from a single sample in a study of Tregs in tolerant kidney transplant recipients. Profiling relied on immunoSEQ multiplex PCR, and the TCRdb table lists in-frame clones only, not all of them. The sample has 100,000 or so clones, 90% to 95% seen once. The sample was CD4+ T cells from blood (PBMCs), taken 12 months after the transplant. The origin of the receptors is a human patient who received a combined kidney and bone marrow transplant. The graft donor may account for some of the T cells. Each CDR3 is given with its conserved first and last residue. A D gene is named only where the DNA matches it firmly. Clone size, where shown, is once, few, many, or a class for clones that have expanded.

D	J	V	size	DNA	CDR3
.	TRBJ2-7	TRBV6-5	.	TGTGCCAGCAGTTACGCGCGGGGAACCTCCTACGAGCAGTACTTC	CASSYARGTSYEQYF
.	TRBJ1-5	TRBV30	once	TGTGCCTGGAGTCCATTAAGTAGTAGCAATCAGCCCCAGCATTTT	CAWSPLSSSNQPQHF
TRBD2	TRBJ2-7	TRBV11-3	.	TGTGCCAGCAGCTTAGGACCCCTCACTAGCGGGGGTTACTACGAGCAGTACTTC	CASSLGPLTSGGYYEQYF
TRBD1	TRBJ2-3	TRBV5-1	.	TGCGCCAGCAGCTGGGGGACAGACTTCATAGCAGATACGCAGTATTTT	CASSWGTDFIADTQYF
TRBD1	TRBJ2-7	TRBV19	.	TGTGCCAGTACCAACTCCTCGAGGGGGACAGGGCGTTTCGAGCAGTACTTC	CASTNSSRGTGRFEQYF
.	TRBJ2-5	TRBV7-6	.	TGTGCCAGCAGCTCCCTTAACTGGTACCAAGAGACCCAGTACTTC	CASSSLNWYQETQYF
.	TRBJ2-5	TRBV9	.	TGTGCCAGCAGCGTAGCGGGCAGGGCCGAGACCCAGTACTTC	CASSVAGRAETQYF
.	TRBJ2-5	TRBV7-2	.	TGTGCCAGCAGCAAACTAGAGACCCAGTACTTC	CASSKLETQYF
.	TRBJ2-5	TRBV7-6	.	TGTGCCAGCAGAGACGGGGGGCGGGAGACCCAGTACTTC	CASRDGGRETQYF
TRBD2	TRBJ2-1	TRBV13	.	TGTGCCAGCAGCTCCCGTAGGGCGGAACTAGCGGGGGGTCGGGGATACAATGAGCAGTTCTTC	CASSSRRAELAGGRGYNEQFF
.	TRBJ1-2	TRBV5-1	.	TGCGCCAGCAGCTTGGAGAAGGGGGTAGACTATGGCTACACCTTC	CASSLEKGVDYGYTF
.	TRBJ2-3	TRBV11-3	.	TGTGCCAGCAGCTTCCGACAATTATCTAGCACAGATACGCAGTATTTT	CASSFRQLSSTDTQYF
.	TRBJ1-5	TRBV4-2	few	TGTGCCAGCAGCCATGCCACAGGGCAGGGCAATCAGCCCCAGCATTTT	CASSHATGQGNQPQHF
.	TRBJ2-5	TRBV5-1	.	TGCGCCAGCAAGCAGGGCAGCCAAGAGACCCAGTACTTC	CASKQGSQETQYF
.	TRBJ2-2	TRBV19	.	TGTGCCAGTAGATCGCGGGGTGCCGGGGAGCTGTTTTTT	CASRSRGAGELFF
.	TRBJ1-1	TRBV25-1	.	TGTGCCAGCAGTGGGGGGAGGTTATTGAACACTGAAGCTTTCTTT	CASSGGRLLNTEAFF
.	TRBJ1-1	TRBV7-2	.	TGTGCCAGCACCAAAATGGGGGGGAACACTGAAGCTTTCTTT	CASTKMGGNTEAFF
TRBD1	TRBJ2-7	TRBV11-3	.	TGTGCCAGCAGTCGTCAGGGACAGTCCTACGAGCAGTACTTC	CASSRQGQSYEQYF
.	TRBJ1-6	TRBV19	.	TGTGCCAGTAGTGATCGGGGGACCAGCTCCTATAATTCACCCCTCCACTTT	CASSDRGTSSYNSPLHF
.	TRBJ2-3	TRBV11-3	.	TGTGCCAGCAGCCAAAGAGGCGGAACAGATACGCAGTATTTT	CASSQRGGTDTQYF
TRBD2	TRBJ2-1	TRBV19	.	TGTGCCAGTAGTCCCAGACTAGCGGAGAAGTACAATGAGCAGTTCTTC	CASSPRLAEKYNEQFF
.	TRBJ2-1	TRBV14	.	TGTGCCAGCAGCCAAGCCTTTTCGAGGGATGAGCAGTTCTTC	CASSQAFSRDEQFF
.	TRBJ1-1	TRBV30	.	TGTGCCTGGACGGTGATGTTGAACACTGAAGCTTTCTTT	CAWTVMLNTEAFF
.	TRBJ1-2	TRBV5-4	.	TGTGCCAGCAGCTTGGGGGCAGGAACTTTCTATGGCTACACCTTC	CASSLGAGTFYGYTF
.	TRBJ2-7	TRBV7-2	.	TGTGCCAGCAGCTTAGGCGGCGGTTACTACGAGCAGTACTTC	CASSLGGGYYEQYF
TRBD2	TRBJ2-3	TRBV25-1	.	TGTGCCAGCAGTGAGGGACTAGCGGGGGGCGGGGATACGCAGTATTTT	CASSEGLAGGGDTQYF
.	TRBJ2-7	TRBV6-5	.	TGTGCCAGCAGTTACTCGATCGGCACGGGGACCTACGAGCAGTACTTC	CASSYSIGTGTYEQYF
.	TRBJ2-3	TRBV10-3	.	TGTGCCATCAGTGAGAGCTTAGCCCACACAGATACGCAGTATTTT	CAISESLAHTDTQYF
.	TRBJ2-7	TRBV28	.	TGTGCCAGCACCTGGGGGCCGCCCTACGAGCAGTACTTC	CASTWGPPYEQYF
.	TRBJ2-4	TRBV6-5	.	TGTGCCAGCAGTTATGGCCCGGGGTACATTCAGTACTTC	CASSYGPGYIQYF
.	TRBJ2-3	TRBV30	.	TGTGCCTGGACGACAACAGATACGCAGTATTTT	CAWTTTDTQYF
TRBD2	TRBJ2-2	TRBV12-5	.	TGTGCTAGTGGTTTGGTACCCCTCCGACTAGCGGGGTACAATCTAAACACCGGGGAGCTGTTTTTT	CASGLVPLRLAGYNLNTGELFF
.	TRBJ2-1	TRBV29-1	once	TGCAGCGTTGCGAGGGCCAATGAGCAGTTCTTC	CSVARANEQFF